This T cell receptor beta chain was documented in a study of blood T cell repertoires in COVID-19. Study background: Samples taken during acute and convalescent COVID-19 were collected in the United States, Italy and Spain. Sources were T cells, B-cell-depleted T cells, or PBMCs; the material itself was cDNA or gDNA.

The protocol was immunoSEQ multiplex PCR, while the TCRdb copy is restricted to in-frame clones and leaves out a portion. The data show about 80,000 clones, approximately 85% seen once. V was clipped by 5 bases and J by 8 bases, with 22 bases between them. This CDR3 spans 16 amino acids. Germline V lookup: CDR1 SGHDN, CDR2 FVKESK. The chain has TRBV14 and TRBJ2-1; possible D gene TRBD2, 6 bases. The receptor comes from a man aged 45-65 years with COVID-19, enrolled during active disease. The sequenced material came from peripheral blood. The CDR3 loop is CASSEGLPLVRDEQFF. CDR3 nucleotides: TGTGCCAGCAGCGAAGGACTACCCCTAGTCCGCGATGAGCAGTTCTTC.